This TCR beta chain came from a study of T cells after posttransplantation cyclophosphamide. Study conclusions and caveats: TRB overlap between skin or GI tissue T cells and blood was limited. Donor CD8+ memory clones often dominated recipient blood repertoires at later times. Recipient CMV seropositivity and CMV reactivation strongly tracked TRB clonality.

For this clone: What it recognizes is unknown.

The method was immunoSEQ multiplex PCR; TCRdb's version includes in-frame clones alone and lacks a portion of them. Of fewer than 8,500 clones in the sample, approximately 82% were seen once. The CDR3 contains 13 residues. In germline, CDR1 is SGDLS, CDR2 YYNGEE. The V gene end was trimmed by 8 bases and the J gene end by 1 base; junction bases not matched to a gene: 2. A marrow graft followed busulfan-fludarabine conditioning, with cyclophosphamide on days +3 and +4. The receptor was isolated from a female patient between 50 and 60 years old who received an allogeneic stem cell transplant from a related donor, was CMV-positive, and had no GVHD. Some T cells may have originated in the graft donor. V usage is TRBV9 and J usage is TRBJ2-2; 7 bases align to TRBD2. Here the sequenced sample was CD8+ T cells sorted from PBMCs, taken 1404 days after allogeneic stem cell transplant with posttransplant cyclophosphamide. The CDR3 reads CASTGGNTGELFF. The CDR3 DNA follows: TGTGCCAGTACGGGGGGGAACACCGGGGAGCTGTTTTTT.